This entry concerns a single TCR beta chain. Its antigen is unidentified. These data come from a study of yellow fever vaccine responses in identical twins. This CDR3 region has 12 residues. V was shortened by 1 base and J by 7 bases, with 7 bases between the two germline ends. Germline V lookup: CDR1 SGHDT, CDR2 YYEEEE. Each CDR3 protein gets one entry after TCRdb re-called the RT-PCR reads with MiXCR. Of more than 4,500 distinct CDR3 sequences detected, about 69% appear once; the ten largest clones hold roughly 4%. Broader study findings: The T cell response to vaccination in identical twins was reportedly partly convergent and partly personalized.

This receptor was taken from a woman aged 18-29 years who received the yellow fever vaccine. This chain links TRBV5-6 with TRBJ2-3; no reliable D call. Sequenced here: T cells from blood (PBMCs), unsorted or a sorted subset (not recorded which), sampled before or after yellow fever vaccination (not recorded which). The CDR3 DNA reads as TGTGCCAGCAGCTTGTCCGCGAATACGCAGTATTTT. The encoded protein is CASSLSANTQYF. Full variable domain (remainder filled in from reference TRBV5-6 and TRBJ2-3): DAGVTQSPTHLIKTRGQQVTLRCSPKSGHDTVSWYQQALGQGPQFIFQYYEEEERQRGNFPDRFSGHQFPNYSSELNVNALLLGDSALYLCASSLSANTQYFGPGTRLTVL.